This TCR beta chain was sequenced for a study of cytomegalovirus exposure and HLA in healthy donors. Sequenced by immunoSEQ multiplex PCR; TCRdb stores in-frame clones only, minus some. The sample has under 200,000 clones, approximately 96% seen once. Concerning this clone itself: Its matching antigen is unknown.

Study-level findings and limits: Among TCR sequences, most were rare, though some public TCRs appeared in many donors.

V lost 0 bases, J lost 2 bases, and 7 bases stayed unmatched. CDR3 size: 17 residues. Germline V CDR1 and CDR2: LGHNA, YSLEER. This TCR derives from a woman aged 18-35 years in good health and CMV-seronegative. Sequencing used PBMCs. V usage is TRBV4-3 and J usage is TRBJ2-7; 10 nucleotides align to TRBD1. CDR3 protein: CASSQDFRTGGTYEQYF. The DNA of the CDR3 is TGCGCCAGCAGCCAAGATTTTAGGACAGGGGGAACCTACGAGCAGTACTTC.